The clone carrying this TCR beta chain was seen a handful of times. The antigen remains unidentified. Unique molecular identifiers were present in the TCR beta cDNA libraries. T cells numbering about 0.9 to 11 million yielded around 500,000 cDNA molecules. TCRdb itself ran the PCR reads through MiXCR, one entry per CDR3 protein. The repertoire consists of approximately 690,000 distinct CDR3 sequences, with 55% to 60% occurring once and the leading ten covering around 11%. This specimen comes from a study of post-analysis software for immune sequencing data. Study summary: As for disease course, relapsing-remitting, secondary progressive and progressive-relapsing multiple sclerosis were all included. Whole-study findings and limits: Significantly lower normalized Chao1 diversity was found in patients with multiple sclerosis relative to controls. Relative to controls, patients had 5 or 6 TRBV segments at higher frequency, with TRBV5-6, TRBV5-1 and TRBV20-1 among these. Samples made in the same batch grouped tightly together by F measure.

The CDR3 loop spans 16 amino acids. Germline-derived CDR1 and CDR2 are SGHKS and YYEKEE (reference sequence). Sequencing input: blood. The chain links TRBV5-5 to TRBJ2-4, with 12 bases identical to TRBD1. The J call may be incorrect, as the DNA end agrees better with TRBJ2-7. The sequence derives from a girl between 2 and 10 years old with multiple sclerosis. The CDR3 sequence is CASSPSGTGGSYEQYF. CDR3 in DNA: TGTGCCAGCAGCCCCTCCGGGACAGGGGGCAGCTACGAGCAGTACTTC.